What follows is one T cell receptor beta chain and its context. The data were obtained in a study of cytomegalovirus exposure and HLA in healthy donors. The germline CDR1 and CDR2 sequences are SNHLY and FYNNEI. This CDR3 has 14 amino acids. V shed 4 bases and J shed 4 bases, with 10 bases lying between them. In the PCR, 60 Vbeta and 13 Jbeta primers were used. Here immunoSEQ multiplex PCR was the method, and the copy in TCRdb shows in-frame clones only, minus some. The sample has some 150,000 clones, 77% seen once; the top ten hold 3% to 3.5%. The material sequenced was PBMCs. The TCR originated in a female donor in good health and CMV-seronegative. The rearrangement uses TRBV2 and TRBJ1-4; D is possibly TRBD1 (6 bases). Here the CDR3 reads CASSAGGNNEKLFF. CDR3 sequence (DNA): TGTGCCAGCAGTGCTGGGGGCAATAATGAAAAACTGTTTTTT.